The entry that follows covers one TCR beta chain sequence. The protocol was immunoSEQ multiplex PCR, while the TCRdb copy is restricted to in-frame clones and leaves out a portion. This sample has 15,000 or so clones, with approximately 83% found just once. These data belong to a study of T cell changes during pregnancy in multiple sclerosis. V was clipped by 3 bases and J by 2 bases, with 11 bases between them. The CDR3 has 14 amino acids. The V gene's germline CDR1 is SGHRS and CDR2 YFSETQ. The TCR originated in a female donor with multiple sclerosis, enrolled in a pregnancy study. The chain recombines TRBV5-1 with TRBJ2-5, with D perhaps matching TRBD1 (6 bases). The material was CD8+ T cells from peripheral blood mononuclear cells, obtained in the first trimester of pregnancy. The CDR3 sequence is CASSSRDKQETQYF. The CDR3, as DNA: TGCGCCAGCAGCTCCCGGGACAAGCAAGAGACCCAGTACTTC.